One sample yielded the 26 T cell receptor beta chains listed below, sequenced in a study of blood T cell repertoires in COVID-19. Repertoires were generated with immunoSEQ multiplex PCR, while TCRdb's copy carries only in-frame clones and drops some. The sample contains roughly 380,000 clones, around 87% of which appear only once. Sequencing input: PBMCs or T cells enriched from blood (not recorded which). The receptors were gathered from a young man who had recovered from COVID-19.

This chain connects TRBV10-2 to TRBJ1-2, with D possibly TRBD1 on 5 matching bases. The germline gives CDR1 WSHSY, CDR2 SAAADI. The V end was cut by 6 bases, the J end by 6 bases, with 11 bases between. The CDR3 extends over 12 amino acids. The chain's CDR3 is CASRTTEDGYTF. CDR3 sequence (DNA): TGCGCCAGCAGAACGACAGAAGATGGCTACACCTTC.

The chain joins TRBV2 to TRBJ1-2; weak D call: TRBD1 (5 bases). Trimming removed 11 bases from V and 4 bases from J, with 17 bases in between. The CDR3 sequence is 13 residues long. Germline lookup yields CDR1 SNHLY and CDR2 FYNNEI. The CDR3 reads CACKDSKFYGYTF. CDR3 bases: TGTGCCTGTAAAGACAGCAAATTCTATGGCTACACCTTC.

The rearrangement uses TRBV15 and TRBJ1-2; no firm D call. Trimming pared 3 bases from V and 7 bases from J, leaving 18 bases between. In germline, CDR1 is LNHNV, CDR2 YYDKDF (reference sequence). This CDR3 has 15 amino acids. CDR3 loop: CATSRRLTEKGGYTF. DNA for the CDR3: TGTGCCACCAGCAGGAGATTAACAGAAAAAGGTGGCTACACCTTC.

This clone came up once. V gene TRBV9 combines with J gene TRBJ1-1; the D gene is possibly TRBD1 (6 bases). Germline assignment: CDR1 SGDLS and CDR2 YYNGEE. V was trimmed by 1 base and J by 7 bases, leaving 20 bases between them. This CDR3 has 16 amino acids. CDR3 loop: CASSVTSAVGAGEAFF. For the CDR3, the DNA is TGTGCCAGCAGCGTAACGTCCGCAGTGGGGGCGGGTGAAGCTTTCTTT. The whole variable domain, filled in from reference TRBV9 and TRBJ1-1, reads DSGVTQTPKHLITATGQRVTLRCSPRSGDLSVYWYQQSLDQGLQFLIQYYNGEERAKGNILERFSAQQFPDLHSELNLSSLELGDSALYFCASSVTSAVGAGEAFFGQGTRLTVV.

J is TRBJ2-5 and V is TRBV6-2 or TRBV6-3, with a weak D call TRBD1 (6 bases). CDR3 length: 17 residues. V was cut by 2 bases and J by 5 bases, with 21 bases left in between. Per the germline V gene, CDR1 is MNHEY and CDR2 is SVGEGT. The CDR3 region has the DNA TGTGCCAGCAGTTACGGCCGGACAGAACCCCACGGGGAGACCCAGTACTTC. It translates to CASSYGRTEPHGETQYF.

J is TRBJ2-1 and V is TRBV7-2; TRBD2 agrees at 8 bases. Germline CDR1 SGHTA, CDR2 FQGNSA. V trimming: 8 bases; J trimming: 4 bases; junction bases outside the gene matches: 10. The CDR3 covers 15 residues. The CDR3 here is CASAPRGGRYNEQFF. The CDR3 nucleotides are TGTGCCAGCGCCCCCCGGGGGGGGCGGTACAATGAGCAGTTCTTC.

The J gene is TRBJ1-2, the V gene TRBV5-1; D might be TRBD1 (6 bases). The germline V gene encodes CDR1 SGHRS and CDR2 YFSETQ. The V end was cut by 4 bases, the J end by 2 bases, with 12 bases between. The CDR3 loop spans 14 amino acids. DNA of the CDR3: TGCGCCAGCAGCCCAAGCCAGGGGAACTATGGCTACACCTTC. Its protein is CASSPSQGNYGYTF.

The chain carries TRBV30 and TRBJ2-1, with 7 bases that match TRBD2. The CDR3 spans 13 residues. Germline CDR1 is GTSNPN and CDR2 is SVGIG (reference sequence). The trim removed 1 base at V and 7 bases at J, leaving 4 bases unmatched. The chain's CDR3 is CAWSELGGNEQFF. The CDR3 DNA follows: TGTGCCTGGAGTGAGCTGGGGGGGAATGAGCAGTTCTTC.

The chain recombines TRBV6-1 with TRBJ1-1; D is ambiguous. CDR1 and CDR2 from the germline V gene are MNHNS and SASEGT. V gave up 3 bases and J gave up 3 bases, with 8 bases separating them. The CDR3 is 13 amino acids. CDR3 sequence reads: CASSEKRYTEAFF. The CDR3 DNA reads as TGTGCCAGCAGTGAGAAACGGTACACTGAAGCTTTCTTT.

J is TRBJ1-4 and V is TRBV28; D may be TRBD1 (5 bases). CDR1 and CDR2 (germline): MDHEN, SYDVKM. The CDR3 sequence is 13 residues long. Deletions cut 10 bases from V and 4 bases from J, with 13 bases between. CDR3 DNA sequence: TGTGCCATCAGGGCGGAGGGTAATGAAAAACTGTTTTTT. This translates into CAIRAEGNEKLFF. Looking up the rest from reference TRBV28 and TRBJ1-4 gives the full variable domain: DVKVTQSSRYLVKRTGEKVFLECVQDMDHENMFWYRQDPGLGLRLIYFSYDVKMKEKGDIPEGYSVSREKKERFSLILESASTNQTSMYLCAIRAEGNEKLFFGSGTQLSVL.

This clone was recorded once. The J gene is TRBJ1-5, the V gene TRBV6-1; no reliable D call. This CDR3 has 17 amino acids. The germline gives CDR1 MNHNS, CDR2 SASEGT. V was pared by 3 bases and J by 2 bases, with 17 bases between. The CDR3 loop reads CASSDLLVAKGNQPQHF. The CDR3 DNA is TGTGCCAGCAGTGACCTTCTGGTAGCCAAGGGCAATCAGCCCCAGCATTTT.

The rearrangement links TRBV5-6 to TRBJ2-5; 7 bases fit TRBD1. The CDR3 length is 12 residues. The trim removed 6 bases at V and 5 bases at J, leaving 4 bases unmatched. Germline values: CDR1 SGHDT, CDR2 YYEEEE. The CDR3 DNA is TGTGCCAGCACTATAGGGGGCGAGACCCAGTACTTC. It translates to CASTIGGETQYF.

The chain recombines TRBV19 with TRBJ2-5; TRBD1 matches 7 bases. The V gene end was trimmed by 5 bases and the J gene end by 5 bases; junction bases not matched to a gene: 5. The CDR3 loop spans 13 amino acids. Germline CDR1 and CDR2: LNHDA and SQIVND (reference sequence). The CDR3 region is CASSGQVTETQYF. The CDR3 nucleotides read TGTGCCAGTAGTGGACAGGTAACCGAGACCCAGTACTTC.

The J gene is TRBJ1-1, the V gene TRBV6-5; 9 bases are shared with TRBD1. This CDR3 comprises 13 residues. V lost 4 bases and J lost 11; bases outside the gene matches: 8. CDR1 and CDR2 (germline): MNHEY, SVGAGI. CDR3 sequence (DNA): TGTGCCAGCAGTTCCGAAAACAGGGGGCTGGCTTTCTTT. It yields the protein CASSSENRGLAFF.

In nucleotides, the CDR3 is TGCGCCAGCAGCTTGGCCCAGGGCGTTGGGAACACTGAAGCTTTCTTT. This translates into CASSLAQGVGNTEAFF. The V gene is TRBV5-1, the J gene TRBJ1-1; maybe TRBD1 (5 bases). The germline V gene has CDR1 SGHRS and CDR2 YFSETQ. This CDR3 is built from 16 residues. With 0 bases removed from V and 1 base from J, the gap between germline ends came to 13 bases. Together with reference TRBV5-1 and TRBJ1-1, the CDR3 gives the full variable domain: KAGVTQTPRYLIKTRGQQVTLSCSPISGHRSVSWYQQTPGQGLQFLFEYFSETQRNKGNFPGRFSGRQFSNSRSEMNVSTLELGDSALYLCASSLAQGVGNTEAFFGQGTRLTVV.

The V call is TRBV27, the J call TRBJ2-1, with 8 nucleotides matching TRBD2. Germline V CDR1 and CDR2: MNHEY, SMNVEV (reference sequence). J lost 10 bases, V lost 10 bases, and 12 bases had no gene match. The CDR3 runs 13 residues. The CDR3 DNA is TGTGCCACCGGGAGGCGGGGGGATCAGGAGCAGTTCTTC. Residues: CATGRRGDQEQFF.

V and J are TRBV6-5 and TRBJ1-4, with no clear D. This CDR3 comprises 14 residues. Germline CDR1 and CDR2: MNHEY and SVGAGI. V was trimmed by 6 bases and J by 5 bases, leaving 13 bases between them. The CDR3 nucleotides read TGTGCCAGCAGGACATACTCTGGGAATGAAAAACTGTTTTTT. It is translated as CASRTYSGNEKLFF.

J is TRBJ1-1 and V is TRBV27; D is ambiguous. V lost 2 bases, J lost 1 base, and 8 bases lay in between. Germline loops: CDR1 MNHEY, CDR2 SMNVEV (reference sequence). The CDR3 consists of 14 residues. The CDR3 here is CASSLGLSNTEAFF. CDR3 sequence (DNA): TGTGCCAGCAGTTTAGGACTCTCGAACACTGAAGCTTTCTTT.

V is TRBV7-2 and J is TRBJ1-5; unclear D gene. The germline gives CDR1 SGHTA, CDR2 FQGNSA. The CDR3 spans 15 residues. Trimming pared 5 bases from V and 3 bases from J, leaving 14 bases between. Written as DNA, the CDR3 is TGTGCCAGCAGCCCAACGAGGGAACCCAATCAGCCCCAGCATTTT. Amino acid sequence: CASSPTREPNQPQHF.

The CDR3, as DNA: TGTGCCAGCTCACCGCTAGGGAACACTGAAGCTTTCTTT. Residues: CASSPLGNTEAFF. The chain combines TRBV18 with TRBJ1-1; D unclear. The V gene's germline CDR1 is KGHSH and CDR2 LQKENI. The CDR3 runs 13 residues. The V end lost 3 bases, the J end lost 1 base, and 6 bases lay between the germline ends.

The chain carries TRBV5-4 and TRBJ1-2; 8 bases fit TRBD1. CDR3 size: 14 residues. The trim removed 4 bases at V and 3 bases at J, leaving 5 bases unmatched. CDR1 SGHNT and CDR2 YYREEE come from the germline V gene (reference sequence). Here the CDR3 reads CASSPDRVDYGYTF. The CDR3 DNA reads as TGTGCCAGCAGCCCGGACAGGGTGGACTATGGCTACACCTTC.

This clone was detected only once. This sequence joins TRBV6-2 or TRBV6-3 and TRBJ2-2, with D possibly being TRBD1 (7 bases). CDR3 length equals 14 residues. The germline V gene has CDR1 MNHEY and CDR2 SVGEGT. V was shortened by 4 bases and J by 6 bases, with 12 bases between the two germline ends. The CDR3 DNA is TGTGCCAGCAGTTCGCCAGGGGGGCCCGGGGAGCTGTTTTTT. Translation: CASSSPGGPGELFF.

The chain links TRBV4-1 to TRBJ2-7; D is uncertain. V shed 0 bases and J shed 6 bases, with 9 bases lying between them. The CDR3 loop spans 13 amino acids. Germline V gene lookup returns CDR1 MGHRA and CDR2 YSYEKL. The CDR3 region is CASSQERMAEQYF. The CDR3 coding sequence is TGCGCCAGCAGCCAAGAGCGGATGGCCGAGCAGTACTTC.

A single count supports this clone. The chain combines TRBV5-5 with TRBJ1-1, with TRBD1 matching 8 bases. J gave up 1 base and V 0 bases, and 2 bases lay outside the gene matches. This CDR3 region has 15 residues. Germline V gives CDR1 SGHKS, CDR2 YYEKEE (reference sequence). CDR3 sequence reads: CASSLAGQGNTEAFF. The CDR3 nucleotides are TGTGCCAGCAGCTTGGCCGGACAGGGGAACACTGAAGCTTTCTTT.

V gene TRBV2 combines with J gene TRBJ2-5; D is perhaps TRBD1 (6 bases). Germline V CDR1 and CDR2: SNHLY, FYNNEI. Trimming cost V 7 bases and J 0 bases, with 15 bases left between them. CDR3 length equals 15 residues. Written as DNA, the CDR3 is TGTGCCAGCACCCCCGGGACATCGTACCAAGAGACCCAGTACTTC. This translates into CASTPGTSYQETQYF.

The rearrangement joins TRBV19 to TRBJ2-5; 7 nucleotides line up with TRBD2. The J segment lost 5 bases and the V segment lost 8 bases, leaving 5 bases of the junction unmatched. The CDR3 has 12 amino acids. Germline assignment: CDR1 LNHDA and CDR2 SQIVND (reference sequence). The CDR3 nucleotides read TGTGCCAGTGGGGAGGGGTCGGAGACCCAGTACTTC. Protein sequence: CASGEGSETQYF. The full variable domain, with the rest looked up from reference TRBV19 and TRBJ2-5, is DGGITQSPKYLFRKEGQNVTLSCEQNLNHDAMYWYRQDPGQGLRLIYYSQIVNDFQKGDIAEGYSVSREKKESFPLTVTSAQKNPTAFYLCASGEGSETQYFGPGTRLLVL.